This TCR beta chain was obtained from a study of blood T cell repertoires in COVID-19. At the level of the study: Specimens from acute and convalescent COVID-19 originated in the United States, Italy and Spain.

The study assigned cohorts using participant-reported clinical history. The CDR3 sequence is 16 residues long. The germline gives CDR1 LNHDA, CDR2 SQIVND (reference sequence). J was trimmed by 7 bases and V by 5 bases; bases with no gene match: 15. Under the authors' procedure: Reference gene primer amplification in the assay estimated nucleated cell counts. Data came from immunoSEQ multiplex PCR; TCRdb stores just in-frame clones and leaves some out. That table supplies the V and J calls and clone size; D and trimming were determined from the DNA. The data hold fewer than 300,000 clones, with about nine tenths observed a single time. This clone appeared a single time.

The chain uses TRBV19 and TRBJ1-1, with 8 bases that match TRBD1. Sequenced: PBMCs or T cells enriched from blood (not recorded which). The receptor was derived from a woman aged 40 to 55 with acute COVID-19. This CDR3 reads CASSLVLGQAGDEAFF. In DNA, the CDR3 is TGTGCCAGTAGTCTCGTCCTGGGACAGGCGGGCGATGAAGCTTTCTTT.